Listed below are T cell receptor beta chains from one sample, sequenced in a study of T cells in Graves' hyperthyroidism and ophthalmopathy. TCRdb passed the multiplex PCR reads through MiXCR, listing each CDR3 protein once. The sample carries 350,000 or so distinct CDR3 sequences, roughly 20% recorded once. Sample: blood. The receptor set was obtained from a woman in her forties or fifties with Graves' hyperthyroidism. CDR3s include the opening cysteine and the closing phenylalanine or tryptophan. D genes are given only for firm matches. A row's size may be missing; if present it is once, few, many or a size class.

j_gene: TRBJ2-5
v_gene: TRBV20-1
abundance: many
d_gene: TRBD2
CDR3aa: CSARDHLAGVETQYF
CDR3nt: TGCAGTGCTAGAGATCACCTAGCGGGAGTGGAGACCCAGTACTTC

j_gene: TRBJ2-7
v_gene: TRBV7-9
abundance: many
d_gene: TRBD2
CDR3aa: CASSIGQGLAGRGAYEQYF
CDR3nt: TGTGCCAGCAGCATAGGCCAAGGACTAGCGGGAAGGGGGGCCTACGAGCAGTACTTC

j_gene: TRBJ2-1
v_gene: TRBV6-5
abundance: few
d_gene: NA
CDR3aa: CASSYTTGFSYNEQFF
CDR3nt: TGTGCCAGCAGTTACACAACAGGGTTTTCCTACAATGAGCAGTTCTTC

j_gene: TRBJ2-7
v_gene: TRBV2
abundance: NA
d_gene: NA
CDR3aa: CASSVDSAYEQYF
CDR3nt: TGTGCCAGCAGTGTGGACAGCGCCTACGAGCAGTACTTC

j_gene: TRBJ1-1
v_gene: TRBV19
abundance: NA
d_gene: NA
CDR3aa: CASKLERMNTEAFF
CDR3nt: TGTGCCAGTAAGCTAGAGCGCATGAACACTGAAGCTTTCTTT

j_gene: TRBJ1-2
v_gene: TRBV7-6
abundance: NA
d_gene: NA
CDR3aa: CASSREAFQGYGYTF
CDR3nt: TGTGCCAGCAGCCGAGAGGCGTTCCAAGGTTATGGCTACACCTTC

j_gene: TRBJ2-3
v_gene: TRBV7-6
abundance: many
d_gene: NA
CDR3aa: CASSFGDLSTDTQYF
CDR3nt: TGTGCCAGCAGCTTCGGCGACCTAAGCACAGATACGCAGTATTTT

j_gene: TRBJ1-5
v_gene: TRBV6-2/TRBV6-3
abundance: NA
d_gene: NA
CDR3aa: CASSYIPRPQHF
CDR3nt: TGTGCCAGCAGTTACATTCCGAGGCCCCAGCATTTT

j_gene: TRBJ2-1
v_gene: TRBV6-2/TRBV6-3
abundance: NA
d_gene: TRBD1
CDR3aa: CASSRDREDNEQFF
CDR3nt: TGTGCCAGCAGTCGGGACAGGGAAGACAATGAGCAGTTCTTC

j_gene: TRBJ2-7
v_gene: TRBV28
abundance: few
d_gene: NA
CDR3aa: CASSFVGIYEQYF
CDR3nt: TGTGCCAGCAGTTTTGTCGGGATTTACGAGCAGTACTTC

j_gene: TRBJ2-2
v_gene: TRBV11-2
abundance: few
d_gene: TRBD2
CDR3aa: CASSLGLAGDTGELFF
CDR3nt: TGTGCCAGCAGCTTAGGGCTAGCGGGAGATACCGGGGAGCTGTTTTTT

j_gene: TRBJ1-1
v_gene: TRBV12-3/TRBV12-4
abundance: few
d_gene: NA
CDR3aa: CASSLAGNRTEAFF
CDR3nt: TGTGCCAGCAGTTTAGCGGGCAACCGGACTGAAGCTTTCTTT

j_gene: TRBJ1-5
v_gene: TRBV15
abundance: NA
d_gene: TRBD1
CDR3aa: CATTTTLDREYQPQHF
CDR3nt: TGTGCCACCACCACTACCCTCGACAGGGAGTATCAGCCCCAGCATTTT

j_gene: TRBJ2-3
v_gene: TRBV11-1
abundance: NA
d_gene: TRBD2
CDR3aa: CASSLNFGGGAGDTQYF
CDR3nt: TGTGCCAGCAGCTTAAATTTCGGCGGGGGGGCAGGTGATACGCAGTATTTT

j_gene: TRBJ2-7
v_gene: TRBV5-1
abundance: few
d_gene: NA
CDR3aa: CASSLGQTSSYEQYF
CDR3nt: TGCGCCAGCAGCTTGGGACAGACAAGCTCCTACGAGCAGTACTTC

j_gene: TRBJ2-1
v_gene: TRBV20-1
abundance: NA
d_gene: NA
CDR3aa: CSSDGYNEQFF
CDR3nt: TGCAGTTCGGACGGATACAATGAGCAGTTCTTC

j_gene: TRBJ1-2
v_gene: TRBV30
abundance: many
d_gene: TRBD1
CDR3aa: CAWSVSRTGGSRTYGYTF
CDR3nt: TGTGCCTGGAGTGTGAGTCGGACAGGAGGTTCTAGGACCTATGGCTACACCTTC

j_gene: TRBJ2-5
v_gene: TRBV7-2
abundance: few
d_gene: TRBD2
CDR3aa: CASSLGTRSYQETQYF
CDR3nt: TGTGCCAGCAGCTTGGGGACTAGGTCGTACCAAGAGACCCAGTACTTC

j_gene: TRBJ1-1
v_gene: TRBV11-2
abundance: many
d_gene: NA
CDR3aa: CASSLRRGAEAFF
CDR3nt: TGTGCCAGCAGCTTACGTAGGGGCGCTGAAGCTTTCTTT